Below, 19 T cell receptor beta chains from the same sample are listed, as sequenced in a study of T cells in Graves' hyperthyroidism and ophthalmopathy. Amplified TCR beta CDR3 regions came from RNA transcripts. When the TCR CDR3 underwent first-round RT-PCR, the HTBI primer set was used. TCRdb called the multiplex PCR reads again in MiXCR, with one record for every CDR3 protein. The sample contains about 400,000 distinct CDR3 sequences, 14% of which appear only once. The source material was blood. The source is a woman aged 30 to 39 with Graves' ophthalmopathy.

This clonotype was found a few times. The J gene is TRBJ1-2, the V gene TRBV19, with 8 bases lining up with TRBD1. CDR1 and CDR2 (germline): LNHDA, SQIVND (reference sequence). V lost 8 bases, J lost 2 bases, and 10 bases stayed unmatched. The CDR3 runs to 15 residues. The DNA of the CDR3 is TGTGCCAGTCAACCGAACAGGGGGATAAACTATGGCTACACCTTC. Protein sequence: CASQPNRGINYGYTF.

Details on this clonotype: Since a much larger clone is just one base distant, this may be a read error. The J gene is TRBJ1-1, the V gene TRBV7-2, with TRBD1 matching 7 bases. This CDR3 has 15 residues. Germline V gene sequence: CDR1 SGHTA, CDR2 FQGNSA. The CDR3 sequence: CASSAPRDSHTETFF. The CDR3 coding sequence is TGTGCCAGCAGCGCGCCCCGGGACAGTCACACTGAAACTTTCTTT.

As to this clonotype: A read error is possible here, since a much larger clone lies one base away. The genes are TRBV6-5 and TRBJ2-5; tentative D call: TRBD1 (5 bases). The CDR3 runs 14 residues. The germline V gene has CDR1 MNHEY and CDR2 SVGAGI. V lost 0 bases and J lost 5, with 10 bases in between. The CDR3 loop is CASSYSWGSETQYF. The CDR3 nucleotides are TGTGCCAGCAGTTACTCGTGGGGCAGCGAGACCCAGTACTTC.

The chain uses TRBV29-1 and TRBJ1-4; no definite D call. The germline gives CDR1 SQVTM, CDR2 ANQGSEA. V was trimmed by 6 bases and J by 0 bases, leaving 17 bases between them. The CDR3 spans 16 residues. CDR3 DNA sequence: TGCAGCGTGGGAGACGGGGTAATGACAACTAATGAAAAACTGTTTTTT. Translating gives CSVGDGVMTTNEKLFF.

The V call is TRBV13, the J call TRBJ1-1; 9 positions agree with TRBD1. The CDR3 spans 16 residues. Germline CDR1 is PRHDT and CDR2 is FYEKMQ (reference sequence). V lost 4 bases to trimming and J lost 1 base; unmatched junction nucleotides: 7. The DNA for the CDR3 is TGTGCCAGCAGCTCGCTTAGGGGACAGGGGAACACTGAAGCTTTCTTT. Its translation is CASSSLRGQGNTEAFF.

The CDR3 reads CASRGEAEKNQPQHF. CDR3 DNA: TGTGCCAGCAGGGGGGAGGCGGAAAAAAATCAGCCCCAGCATTTT. The V gene is TRBV9, the J gene TRBJ1-5; D is possibly TRBD1 (5 bases). There are 15 residues in the CDR3. Germline CDR1 and CDR2: SGDLS and YYNGEE. Trimming removed 5 bases at V and 4 bases at J, with 16 bases between.

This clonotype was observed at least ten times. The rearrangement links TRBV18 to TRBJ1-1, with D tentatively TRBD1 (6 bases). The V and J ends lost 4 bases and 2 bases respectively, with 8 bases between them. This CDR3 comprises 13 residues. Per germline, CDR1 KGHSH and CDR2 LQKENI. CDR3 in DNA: TGTGCCAGCTCACGGACAGATAACACTGAAGCTTTCTTT. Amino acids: CASSRTDNTEAFF.

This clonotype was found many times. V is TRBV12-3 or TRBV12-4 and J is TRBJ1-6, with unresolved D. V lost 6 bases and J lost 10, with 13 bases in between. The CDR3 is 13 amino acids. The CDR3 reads CASSLNLRSPLHF. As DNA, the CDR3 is TGTGCCAGCAGCCTTAACCTAAGGTCACCCCTCCACTTT.

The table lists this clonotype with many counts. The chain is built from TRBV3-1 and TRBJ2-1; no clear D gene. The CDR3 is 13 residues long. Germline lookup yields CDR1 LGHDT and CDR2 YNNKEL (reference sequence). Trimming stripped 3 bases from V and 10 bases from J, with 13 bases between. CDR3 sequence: CASSHLSWAEQFF. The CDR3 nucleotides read TGTGCCAGCAGCCACCTATCTTGGGCCGAGCAGTTCTTC.

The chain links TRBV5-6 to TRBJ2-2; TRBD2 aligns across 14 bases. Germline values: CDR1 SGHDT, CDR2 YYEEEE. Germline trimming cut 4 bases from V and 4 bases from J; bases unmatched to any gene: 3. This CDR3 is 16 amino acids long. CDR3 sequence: CASSVGLAGGTGELFF. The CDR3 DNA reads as TGTGCCAGCAGCGTCGGACTAGCGGGGGGCACCGGGGAGCTGTTTTTT.

The CDR3 protein is CASSLRGLENTEAFF. CDR3 DNA sequence: TGTGCCAGCAGCTTAAGGGGTTTAGAGAACACTGAAGCTTTCTTT. J is TRBJ1-1 and V is TRBV7-2, with D possibly TRBD1 on 5 matching bases. The CDR3 loop spans 15 amino acids. Deletions cut 2 bases from V and 1 base from J, with 11 bases between. CDR1 and CDR2 from the germline V gene are SGHTA and FQGNSA.

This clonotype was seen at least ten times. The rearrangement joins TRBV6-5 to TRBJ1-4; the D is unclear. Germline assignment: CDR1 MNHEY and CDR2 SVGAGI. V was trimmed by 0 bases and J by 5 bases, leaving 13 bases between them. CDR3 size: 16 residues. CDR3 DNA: TGTGCCAGCAGTTACTCGATCCGGCAACAGAATGAAAAACTGTTTTTT. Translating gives CASSYSIRQQNEKLFF.

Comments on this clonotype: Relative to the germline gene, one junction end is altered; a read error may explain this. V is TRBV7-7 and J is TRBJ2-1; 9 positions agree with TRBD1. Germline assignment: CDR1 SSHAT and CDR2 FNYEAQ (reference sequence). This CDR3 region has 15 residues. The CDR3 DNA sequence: TGTGCTAGCAGCTTGCGGACAGGGGACTACAATGAGCAGTTCTTC. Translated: CASSLRTGDYNEQFF.

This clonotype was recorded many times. CDR3 sequence (DNA): TGTGCCAGCAGAGGGGCCGCAGGGGACAATGAGCAGTTCTTC. Its translation: CASRGAAGDNEQFF. The rearrangement joins TRBV7-2 to TRBJ2-1, with D possibly TRBD1 on 6 matching bases. This CDR3 has 14 residues. Deletions cut 6 bases from V and 5 bases from J, with 14 bases between. CDR1 is SGHTA and CDR2 is FQGNSA in the germline V gene.

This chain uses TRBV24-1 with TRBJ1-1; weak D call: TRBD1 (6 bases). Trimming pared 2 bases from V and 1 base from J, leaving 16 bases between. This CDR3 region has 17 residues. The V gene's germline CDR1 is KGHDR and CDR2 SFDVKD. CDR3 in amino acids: CATSDWASGGPNTEAFF. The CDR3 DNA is TGTGCCACCAGTGATTGGGCTAGCGGGGGGCCGAACACTGAAGCTTTCTTT.

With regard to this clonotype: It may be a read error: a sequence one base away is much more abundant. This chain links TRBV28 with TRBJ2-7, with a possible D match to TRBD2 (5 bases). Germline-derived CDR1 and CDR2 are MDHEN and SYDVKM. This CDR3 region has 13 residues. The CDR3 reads CATNWELRDEQCF. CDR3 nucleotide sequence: TGTGCCACCAACTGGGAGCTTCGTGACGAGCAGTGCTTC.

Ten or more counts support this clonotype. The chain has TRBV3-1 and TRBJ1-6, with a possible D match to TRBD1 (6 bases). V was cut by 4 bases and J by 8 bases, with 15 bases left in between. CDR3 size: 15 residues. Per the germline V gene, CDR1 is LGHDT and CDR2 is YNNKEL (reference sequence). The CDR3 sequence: CASSLEAGEYSPLHF. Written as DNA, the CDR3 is TGTGCCAGCAGCCTAGAGGCAGGGGAGTATTCACCCCTCCACTTT.

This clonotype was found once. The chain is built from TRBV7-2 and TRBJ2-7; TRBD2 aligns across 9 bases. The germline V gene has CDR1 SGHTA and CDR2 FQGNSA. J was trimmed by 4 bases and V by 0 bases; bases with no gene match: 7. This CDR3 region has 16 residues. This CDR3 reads CASSLASGGSGYEQYF. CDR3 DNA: TGTGCCAGCAGCTTAGCAAGCGGGGGGTCGGGTTACGAGCAGTACTTC.

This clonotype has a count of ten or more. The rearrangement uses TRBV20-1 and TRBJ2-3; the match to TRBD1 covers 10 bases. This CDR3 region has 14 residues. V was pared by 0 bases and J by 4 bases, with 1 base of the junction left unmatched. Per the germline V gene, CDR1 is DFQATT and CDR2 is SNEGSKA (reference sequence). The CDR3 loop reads CSAREDRGADTQYF. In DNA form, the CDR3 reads TGCAGTGCTAGAGAGGACAGGGGGGCAGATACGCAGTATTTT.